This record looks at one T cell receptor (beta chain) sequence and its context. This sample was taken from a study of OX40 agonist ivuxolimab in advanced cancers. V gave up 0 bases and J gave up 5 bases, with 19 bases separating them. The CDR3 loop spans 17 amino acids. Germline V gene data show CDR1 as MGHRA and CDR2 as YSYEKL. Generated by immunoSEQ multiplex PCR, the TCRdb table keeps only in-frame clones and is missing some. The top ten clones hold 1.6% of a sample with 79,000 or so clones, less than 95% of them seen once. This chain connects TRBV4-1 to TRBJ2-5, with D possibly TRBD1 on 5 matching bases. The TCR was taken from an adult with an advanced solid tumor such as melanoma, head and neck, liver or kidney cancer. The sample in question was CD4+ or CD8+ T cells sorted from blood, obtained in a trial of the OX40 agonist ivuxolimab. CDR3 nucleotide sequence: TGCGCCAGCAGCCAAGAGGGTAGGCGGCCTGGGGCCGAGACCCAGTACTTC. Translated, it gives CASSQEGRRPGAETQYF.